The clone carrying this T cell receptor beta chain was picked up one time. The data were taken from a study of Ad26.COV2.S vaccination and SARS-CoV-2 variants. This table comes from immunoSEQ multiplex PCR, and its TCRdb copy is limited to in-frame clones, with some not included. This sample has hundreds of thousands of clones, with 90% found just once. The treatment here: about 20 received Ad26.COV2.S at low or high dose, single or two shots; roughly five received placebo; per-sample allocation not given. Following the first vaccine or placebo injection, samples were taken on day 63. The starting material was peripheral blood, obtained in a trial of Ad26.COV2.S vaccine versus placebo. The origin of this receptor is a person aged 18-60 years who received the Ad26.COV2.S COVID-19 vaccine or a placebo.

CDR3: CAWRPTNKPPEQYF. In nucleotides, the CDR3 is TGTGCCTGGAGACCGACTAACAAACCCCCCGAGCAGTACTTC. The chain combines TRBV30 with TRBJ2-7; a weak D match, TRBD2 (5 bases). From germline, CDR1 is GTSNPN and CDR2 SVGIG (reference sequence). V was clipped by 3 bases and J by 6 bases, with 18 bases between them. The CDR3 has 14 residues.